Following are 21 T cell receptor beta chains from one sample sequenced in a study of technical replicates of blood from a handful of donors. Profiling relied on immunoSEQ multiplex PCR, and the TCRdb table lists in-frame clones only, not all of them. This table holds 74,000 or so clones, approximately 90% found once. Material: T cells isolated from PBMCs. These receptors were taken from a human donor in good health.

The chain is built from TRBV25-1 and TRBJ1-2; D is possibly TRBD1 (6 bases). Trimming shortened V by 1 base and J by 8 bases, and 11 bases separated the two germline ends. The CDR3 consists of 13 residues. Germline CDR1 is MGHDK and CDR2 is SYGVNS. Here the CDR3 reads CASSEWGTPGYTF. DNA for the CDR3: TGTGCCAGCAGTGAATGGGGGACACCGGGCTACACCTTC.

This clone was seen once. The J gene is TRBJ2-3, the V gene TRBV27; 10 bases match TRBD2. V lost 2 bases and J lost 6; bases outside the gene matches: 8. There are 16 residues in the CDR3. In germline, CDR1 is MNHEY, CDR2 SMNVEV (reference sequence). The DNA of the CDR3 is TGTGCCAGCAGTTTAACAGCGGGAGGGCCAGGCGATACGCAGTATTTT. Its protein is CASSLTAGGPGDTQYF.

The chain combines TRBV27 with TRBJ2-3, with 11 bases identical to TRBD2. CDR3 length equals 16 residues. Per the germline V gene, CDR1 is MNHEY and CDR2 is SMNVEV (reference sequence). The junction had 10 bases not matched to a gene; V was cut back by 5 bases and J by 6 bases. CDR3 residues: CASSPSPLAGADTQYF. The DNA for the CDR3 is TGTGCCAGCAGTCCTTCCCCACTAGCGGGGGCGGATACGCAGTATTTT.

V and J are TRBV10-2 and TRBJ2-1, with D perhaps matching TRBD2 (5 bases). Germline CDR1 is WSHSY and CDR2 is SAAADI. The CDR3 runs 17 residues. V was trimmed by 0 bases and J by 0 bases, leaving 12 bases between them. CDR3 in DNA: TGCGCCAGCAGTGAGTCAACGCGGGCGAGCTCCTACAATGAGCAGTTCTTC. Amino acids: CASSESTRASSYNEQFF.

This chain joins TRBV6-1 and TRBJ1-5; 12 bases line up with TRBD1. Per germline, CDR1 MNHNS and CDR2 SASEGT. The length of the CDR3 is 19 residues. V lost 2 bases to trimming and J lost 4 bases; unmatched junction nucleotides: 12. CDR3 residues: CASSESIPGQGALNQPQHF. The CDR3 DNA reads TGTGCCAGCAGTGAATCAATTCCGGGACAGGGGGCATTGAATCAGCCCCAGCATTTT.

The chain carries TRBV9 and TRBJ1-4; 11 bases fit TRBD1. Germline V gene sequence: CDR1 SGDLS, CDR2 YYNGEE. Germline trimming cut 3 bases from V and 6 bases from J; bases unmatched to any gene: 4. The CDR3 spans 15 residues. This chain's CDR3 is CASSATGQGDEKLFF. DNA for the CDR3: TGTGCCAGCAGCGCGACGGGACAGGGGGATGAAAAACTGTTTTTT.

V and J are TRBV10-3 and TRBJ2-5; TRBD1 is a possible D gene (6 bases). The CDR3 length is 16 residues. The V gene's germline CDR1 is ENHRY and CDR2 SYGVKD. Trimming left V 0 bases short and J 1 base short, with 12 bases between. The chain's CDR3 is CAISESRGQFQETQYF. Written as DNA, the CDR3 is TGTGCCATCAGTGAGTCCCGCGGACAGTTCCAAGAGACCCAGTACTTC.

Only one count was recorded for this clone. This chain links TRBV27 with TRBJ2-1; the D is unclear. With 4 bases removed from V and 8 bases from J, the gap between germline ends came to 9 bases. The CDR3 consists of 12 residues. Germline V gene lookup returns CDR1 MNHEY and CDR2 SMNVEV (reference sequence). The CDR3 here is CASSSRYYEQFF. The CDR3 DNA is TGTGCCAGCAGTTCTCGATACTATGAGCAGTTCTTC.

The genes are TRBV5-8 and TRBJ2-7; weak D call: TRBD2 (5 bases). This CDR3 region has 15 residues. CDR1 is SGHTS, CDR2 YDEGEE, per germline. Deletions cut 0 bases from V and 4 bases from J, with 14 bases between. DNA of the CDR3: TGTGCCAGCAGCTTGGAGGCGGACTGGTCTTACGAGCAGTACTTC. It is translated as CASSLEADWSYEQYF.

The chain uses TRBV7-9 and TRBJ2-3, with 9 bases fitting TRBD2. V lost 1 base, J lost 6 bases, and 11 bases stayed unmatched. Germline CDR1 is SEHNR and CDR2 is FQNEAQ (reference sequence). This CDR3 is 17 amino acids long. The CDR3 protein is CASSLGAGGPILDTQYF. The DNA for the CDR3 is TGTGCCAGCAGCTTAGGGGCGGGGGGGCCCATACTCGATACGCAGTATTTT.

V and J are TRBV5-4 and TRBJ2-1, with 9 bases identical to TRBD2. V shed 1 base and J 11 bases; nucleotides not matched to a gene: 10. Germline assignment: CDR1 SGHNT and CDR2 YYREEE (reference sequence). The CDR3 length is 15 residues. This CDR3 reads CASSLPSGDPFKQFF. As DNA, the CDR3 is TGTGCCAGCAGCTTGCCTAGCGGGGACCCGTTCAAGCAGTTCTTC.

This chain uses TRBV7-9 with TRBJ2-1, with 8 positions matching TRBD2. V lost 3 bases to trimming and J lost 9 bases; unmatched junction nucleotides: 10. From germline, CDR1 is SEHNR and CDR2 FQNEAQ (reference sequence). This CDR3 region has 15 residues. The DNA of the CDR3 is TGTGCCAGCAGCTTCCCGACTGGACTAGCAGTTGAGCAGTTCTTC. Translated, it gives CASSFPTGLAVEQFF.

The rearrangement uses TRBV7-2 and TRBJ2-1; 10 nucleotides align to TRBD2. In germline, CDR1 is SGHTA, CDR2 FQGNSA. Trimming cost V 4 bases and J 3 bases; bases outside gene matches: 3. The CDR3 spans 15 residues. CDR3 sequence (DNA): TGTGCCAGCAGCTCCCGGACTAGCGGCTACAATGAGCAGTTCTTC. Protein product: CASSSRTSGYNEQFF.

The rearrangement uses TRBV19 and TRBJ2-7; D perhaps matches TRBD2 (5 bases). The CDR3 covers 15 residues. V was shortened by 9 bases and J by 2 bases, with 20 bases between the two germline ends. Germline V gene data show CDR1 as LNHDA and CDR2 as SQIVND (reference sequence). The CDR3 region is CASSLEAEGPYEQYF. CDR3 DNA sequence: TGTGCCAGCTCCCTGGAGGCGGAAGGGCCCTACGAGCAGTACTTC.

The V call is TRBV2, the J call TRBJ2-7, with TRBD2 identical over 7 bases. Germline assignment: CDR1 SNHLY and CDR2 FYNNEI. The CDR3 runs to 14 residues. Trimming took 5 bases from V and 7 from J; bases not matched to a gene: 11. DNA for the CDR3: TGTGCCAGCAGTCGGGCAACGTGGGGGGGGGAGCAGTACTTC. It specifies CASSRATWGGEQYF. Based on the CDR3 plus reference TRBV2 and TRBJ2-7, the full variable domain is EPEVTQTPSHQVTQMGQEVILRCVPISNHLYFYWYRQILGQKVEFLVSFYNNEISEKSEIFDDQFSVERPDGSNFTLKIRSTKLEDSAMYFCASSRATWGGEQYFGPGTRLTVT.

The chain recombines TRBV4-1 with TRBJ2-5; D not certain. Germline assignment: CDR1 MGHRA and CDR2 YSYEKL. This CDR3 has 15 residues. The germline V and J ends were trimmed by 4 bases and 2 bases, with 14 bases remaining between them. The DNA of the CDR3 is TGCGCCAGCAGCCTTAAGGAACAGTCACAAGAGACCCAGTACTTC. This gives the protein CASSLKEQSQETQYF.

The genes are TRBV6-1 and TRBJ2-6, with D hard to call. Trimming took 2 bases from V and 0 from J, leaving 8 bases between them. CDR1 is MNHNS and CDR2 is SASEGT in the germline V gene. The CDR3 length is 16 residues. This chain's CDR3 is CASSEIPYSGANVLTF. In nucleotides, the CDR3 is TGTGCCAGCAGTGAAATCCCGTACTCTGGGGCCAACGTCCTGACTTTC.

The rearrangement links TRBV6-6 to TRBJ2-3; D not resolved. The CDR3 has 11 amino acids. Germline V gene sequence: CDR1 MNHNY, CDR2 SVGAGI (reference sequence). V shed 6 bases and J shed 6 bases, with 7 bases lying between them. This CDR3 reads CASRSIDTQYF. For the CDR3, the DNA is TGTGCCAGCAGGTCTATCGATACGCAGTATTTT.

This chain connects TRBV6-1 to TRBJ2-7; 8 bases are a match to TRBD1. Germline V gene data show CDR1 as MNHNS and CDR2 as SASEGT. Unmatched junction bases numbered 9, after V lost 4 bases and J lost 4 bases. The CDR3 contains 15 residues. DNA of the CDR3: TGTGCCAGCAGTGGACAGGGACAGGAGGGTTACGAGCAGTACTTC. It encodes CASSGQGQEGYEQYF.

The CDR3 here is CASSQRGGGAAYEQYF. DNA for the CDR3: TGTGCCAGCAGCCAAAGAGGGGGGGGAGCGGCCTACGAGCAGTACTTC. The V gene is TRBV4-2, the J gene TRBJ2-7, with D perhaps TRBD2 (7 bases). V was cut by 2 bases and J by 2 bases, with 16 bases left in between. Germline V CDR1 and CDR2: LGHNA, YNFKEQ. There are 16 residues in the CDR3.

CDR3 DNA: TGCGCCAGCAGCCCTCAGGACAGGAAATCCTACGAGCAGTACTTC. It codes for CASSPQDRKSYEQYF. The V and J genes are TRBV4-1 and TRBJ2-7; TRBD1 matches at 7 bases. Trimming cost V 4 bases and J 1 base; bases outside gene matches: 7. Germline lookup yields CDR1 MGHRA and CDR2 YSYEKL. The CDR3 covers 15 residues.